Each of the 14 T cell receptor beta chains below was sequenced from the same sample in a study of blood T cell repertoires in COVID-19. Measured with immunoSEQ multiplex PCR; TCRdb has only the in-frame clones, and not every one. This sample has a few hundred thousand clones, with around 86% found just once. The source material was peripheral blood. The receptors come from a woman between 40 and 50 years old who had recovered from COVID-19.

The chain combines TRBV28 with TRBJ2-1; 11 bases align to TRBD2. CDR3 size: 21 residues. Germline lookup yields CDR1 MDHEN and CDR2 SYDVKM. The J segment lost 3 bases and the V segment lost 1 base, leaving 17 bases of the junction unmatched. The CDR3 is CASSLLGSGWPTSGIYNEQFF. CDR3 sequence (DNA): TGTGCCAGCAGTTTATTAGGATCAGGGTGGCCGACTAGCGGGATCTACAATGAGCAGTTCTTC.

J is TRBJ2-7 and V is TRBV27; a weak D match, TRBD2 (6 bases). The CDR3 loop spans 11 amino acids. V dropped 6 bases and J dropped 11 bases, with 14 bases sitting between them. Germline V CDR1 and CDR2: MNHEY, SMNVEV (reference sequence). The chain's CDR3 is CASRDNWGEYF. CDR3 in DNA: TGTGCCAGCAGGGACAACTGGGGGGAGTACTTC.

The chain carries TRBV2 and TRBJ1-4, with 7 bases lining up with TRBD1. Per the germline V gene, CDR1 is SNHLY and CDR2 is FYNNEI. This CDR3 contains 14 residues. V lost 5 bases, J lost 2 bases, and 2 bases stayed unmatched. CDR3 in DNA: TGTGCCAGCAGTTTACAGGGGACTAATGAAAAACTGTTTTTT. Translating it yields CASSLQGTNEKLFF.

A few counts support this clone. The chain employs TRBV19 and TRBJ2-7, with 9 bases fitting TRBD2. Germline V gene lookup returns CDR1 LNHDA and CDR2 SQIVND (reference sequence). The length of the CDR3 is 15 residues. V shed 5 bases and J 8 bases; nucleotides not matched to a gene: 13. CDR3 coding DNA: TGTGCCAGTAGTTCGGCGGGAGGGCCTTTCTTTCAGCAGTACTTC. Its translation: CASSSAGGPFFQQYF.

The genes are TRBV5-1 and TRBJ2-7; TRBD2 matches 9 bases. The V gene's germline CDR1 is SGHRS and CDR2 YFSETQ. This CDR3 has 18 amino acids. V dropped 0 bases and J dropped 4; count of bases not matched to a gene: 14. DNA of the CDR3: TGCGCCAGCAGCTTGGACGCCGCTAGCGGGATATCCCAATACGAGCAGTACTTC. This sequence encodes CASSLDAASGISQYEQYF. Together with reference TRBV5-1 and TRBJ2-7, the CDR3 gives the full variable domain: KAGVTQTPRYLIKTRGQQVTLSCSPISGHRSVSWYQQTPGQGLQFLFEYFSETQRNKGNFPGRFSGRQFSNSRSEMNVSTLELGDSALYLCASSLDAASGISQYEQYFGPGTRLTVT.

The chain couples TRBV29-1 to TRBJ1-1, with a tentative D call TRBD1 (5 bases). Looked up from germline, CDR1 is SQVTM and CDR2 is ANQGSEA. The CDR3 is 12 residues long. V gave up 8 bases and J gave up 8 bases, with 18 bases separating them. CDR3 sequence: CSLVLSGSEAFF. The CDR3 DNA follows: TGCAGCCTTGTTCTTTCAGGGTCGGAAGCTTTCTTT.

Points on this clone: This sample also contains other DNA sequences that code for the same CDR3. The V and J genes are TRBV28 and TRBJ1-5; tentatively, D is TRBD1 (6 bases). Germline lookup yields CDR1 MDHEN and CDR2 SYDVKM. This CDR3 spans 14 amino acids. V dropped 6 bases and J dropped 7 bases, with 16 bases sitting between them. Here the CDR3 reads CASRPTGGRQPQHF. DNA of the CDR3: TGTGCCAGCAGACCGACAGGAGGCCGACAGCCCCAGCATTTT.

This chain links TRBV6-4 with TRBJ2-2; D perhaps matches TRBD1 (6 bases). Germline V CDR1 and CDR2: MRHNA, SNTAGT. V lost 5 bases and J lost 0, with 16 bases in between. This CDR3 spans 17 amino acids. The CDR3 DNA follows: TGTGCCAGCAGTCCCGGACAGAGACCATCGAACACCGGGGAGCTGTTTTTT. It yields the protein CASSPGQRPSNTGELFF.

This sequence joins TRBV19 and TRBJ2-2, with TRBD2 matching 7 bases. V lost 4 bases, J lost 1 base, and 3 bases stayed unmatched. The CDR3 sequence is 15 residues long. The V gene's germline CDR1 is LNHDA and CDR2 SQIVND (reference sequence). The DNA of the CDR3 is TGTGCCAGTAGTAATAGCGGGTTGAACACCGGGGAGCTGTTTTTT. This sequence encodes CASSNSGLNTGELFF.

The CDR3 coding sequence is TGCGCCAGCAGCCAGGATTCGACTAGCGGAAACACAGATACGCAGTATTTT. This sequence encodes CASSQDSTSGNTDTQYF. J is TRBJ2-3 and V is TRBV5-1, with TRBD2 identical over 9 bases. The CDR3 contains 17 residues. V shed 4 bases, J shed 2 bases, and the junction held 11 bases outside the gene matches. The germline CDR1 and CDR2 sequences are SGHRS and YFSETQ.

The chain links TRBV28 to TRBJ1-6; 7 nucleotides line up with TRBD1. Germline CDR1 is MDHEN and CDR2 is SYDVKM. The CDR3 has 13 amino acids. V trimming: 7 bases; J trimming: 10 bases; junction bases outside the gene matches: 7. The CDR3 DNA sequence: TGTGCCAGCAATAGACAGGGATACTCACCCCTCCACTTT. Protein: CASNRQGYSPLHF.

The chain recombines TRBV24-1 with TRBJ2-1, with 8 bases aligning to TRBD1. V gave up 4 bases and J gave up 7 bases; unmatched junction bases: 11. In germline, CDR1 is KGHDR, CDR2 SFDVKD. The CDR3 extends over 16 amino acids. CDR3 DNA sequence: TGTGCCACCAGTGACCCCGGACAGGGCATAAGAAATGAGCAGTTCTTC. Amino acids: CATSDPGQGIRNEQFF.

This clone was found a few times. This chain connects TRBV21-1 to TRBJ1-1; whether TRBD1, the table's D call, matches the DNA was not checked. TRBV21-1 is annotated as a pseudogene. The CDR3 length is 18 residues. CDR3 DNA sequence: TGTGCCAGCAGCAAAGGGATGAAACAGGGGGTTATGGACACTGAAGCTTTCTTT. Translating it yields CASSKGMKQGVMDTEAFF.

The J gene is TRBJ2-7, the V gene TRBV7-2; 8 positions agree with TRBD2. CDR1 is SGHTA and CDR2 is FQGNSA in the germline V gene. V lost 2 bases, J lost 1 base, and 4 bases stayed unmatched. The CDR3 has 15 amino acids. The CDR3 DNA sequence: TGTGCCAGCAGCTTAATGGTAGCGGGATCCTACGAGCAGTACTTC. Translating gives CASSLMVAGSYEQYF.